This entry concerns a single T cell receptor (beta chain). The CDR3 contains 16 residues. V gave up 0 bases and J gave up 2 bases, with 14 bases separating them. CDR1 LGHNT and CDR2 FRNRAP come from the germline V gene. Here immunoSEQ multiplex PCR was the method, and the copy in TCRdb shows in-frame clones only, minus some. This sample has under 250,000 clones; more than 75% occur once, and the top ten carry 2% to 2.5%. The sample originates from a study of cytomegalovirus exposure and HLA in healthy donors. This sequence was found in a woman aged 18-29 years in good health and CMV-seropositive. The chain links TRBV12-5 to TRBJ2-7; the D gene is possibly TRBD2 (6 bases). The sequencing sample was made of PBMCs. The CDR3 DNA reads as TGTGCTAGTGGTTTGGTTGTGGGAGGTAGAGCCTACGAGCAGTACTTC. It codes for CASGLVVGGRAYEQYF.